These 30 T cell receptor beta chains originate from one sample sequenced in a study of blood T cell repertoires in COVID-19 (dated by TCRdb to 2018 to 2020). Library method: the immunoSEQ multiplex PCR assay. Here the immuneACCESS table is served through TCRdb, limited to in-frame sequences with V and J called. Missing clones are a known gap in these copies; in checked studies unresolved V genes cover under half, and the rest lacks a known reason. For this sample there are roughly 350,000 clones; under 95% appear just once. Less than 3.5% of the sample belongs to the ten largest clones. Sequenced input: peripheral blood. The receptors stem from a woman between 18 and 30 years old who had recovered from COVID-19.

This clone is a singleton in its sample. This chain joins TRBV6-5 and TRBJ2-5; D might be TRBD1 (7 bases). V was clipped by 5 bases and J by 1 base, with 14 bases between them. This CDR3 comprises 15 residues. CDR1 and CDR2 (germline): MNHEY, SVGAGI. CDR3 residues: CASSMNRGLQETQYF. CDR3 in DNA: TGTGCCAGCAGTATGAACAGGGGACTCCAAGAGACCCAGTACTTC.

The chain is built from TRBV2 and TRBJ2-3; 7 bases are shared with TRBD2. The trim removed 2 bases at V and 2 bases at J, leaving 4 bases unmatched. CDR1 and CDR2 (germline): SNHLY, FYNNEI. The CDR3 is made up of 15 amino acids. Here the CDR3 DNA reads TGTGCCAGCAGTGAACAACTAGCGAACACAGATACGCAGTATTTT. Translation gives CASSEQLANTDTQYF.

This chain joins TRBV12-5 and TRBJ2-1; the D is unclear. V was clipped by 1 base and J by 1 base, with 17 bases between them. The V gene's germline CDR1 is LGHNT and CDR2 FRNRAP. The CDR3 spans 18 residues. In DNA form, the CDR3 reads TGTGCTAGTGGTTTGGCACCCCTCGCCTTCAGTTCCTACAATGAGCAGTTCTTC. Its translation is CASGLAPLAFSSYNEQFF.

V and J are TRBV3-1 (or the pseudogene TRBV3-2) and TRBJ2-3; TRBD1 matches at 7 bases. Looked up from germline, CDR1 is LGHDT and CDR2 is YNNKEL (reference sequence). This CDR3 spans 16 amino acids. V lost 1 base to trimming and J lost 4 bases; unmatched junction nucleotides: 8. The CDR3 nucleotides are TGTGCCAGCAGCCAAGTTAGGGGGCCGGGCCCAGATACGCAGTATTTT. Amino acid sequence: CASSQVRGPGPDTQYF.

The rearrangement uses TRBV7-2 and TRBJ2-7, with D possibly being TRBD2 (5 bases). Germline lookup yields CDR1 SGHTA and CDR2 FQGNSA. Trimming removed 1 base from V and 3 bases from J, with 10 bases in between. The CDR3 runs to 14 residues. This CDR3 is CASSLGKGDYEQYV. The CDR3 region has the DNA TGTGCCAGCAGCTTAGGAAAGGGAGACTACGAGCAGTACGTC.

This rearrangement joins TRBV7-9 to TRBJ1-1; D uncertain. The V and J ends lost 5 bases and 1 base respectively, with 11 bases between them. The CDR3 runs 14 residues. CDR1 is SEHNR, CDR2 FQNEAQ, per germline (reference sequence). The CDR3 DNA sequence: TGTGCCAGCAGCACTTCCCAAGAGAACACTGAAGCTTTCTTT. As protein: CASSTSQENTEAFF. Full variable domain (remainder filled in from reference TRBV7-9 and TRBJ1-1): DTGVSQNPRHKITKRGQNVTFRCDPISEHNRLYWYRQTLGQGPEFLTYFQNEAQLEKSRLLSDRFSAERPKGSFSTLEIQRTEQGDSAMYLCASSTSQENTEAFFGQGTRLTVV.

The CDR3 reads CASSLRLAGGSGNEQFF. The CDR3 coding sequence is TGTGCCAGCAGCCTGAGACTAGCGGGAGGGTCGGGGAATGAGCAGTTCTTC. The chain uses TRBV7-9 and TRBJ2-1, with 14 bases fitting TRBD2. Germline trimming cut 5 bases from V and 7 bases from J; bases unmatched to any gene: 10. The CDR3 is 17 residues long. Germline V gene lookup returns CDR1 SEHNR and CDR2 FQNEAQ (reference sequence).

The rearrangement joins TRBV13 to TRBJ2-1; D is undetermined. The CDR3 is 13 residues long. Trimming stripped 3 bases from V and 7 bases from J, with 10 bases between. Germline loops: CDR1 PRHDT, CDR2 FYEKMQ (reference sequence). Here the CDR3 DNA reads TGTGCCAGCAGCTTTCTCGTCGTTAATGAGCAGTTCTTC. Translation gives CASSFLVVNEQFF.

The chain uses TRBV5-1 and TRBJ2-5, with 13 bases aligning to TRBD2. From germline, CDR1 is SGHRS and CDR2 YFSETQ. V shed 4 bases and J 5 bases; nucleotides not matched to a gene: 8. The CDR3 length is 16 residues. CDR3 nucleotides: TGCGCCAGCAGCCTGGGACTAGCGGGAAGCGGCGAGACCCAGTACTTC. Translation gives CASSLGLAGSGETQYF.

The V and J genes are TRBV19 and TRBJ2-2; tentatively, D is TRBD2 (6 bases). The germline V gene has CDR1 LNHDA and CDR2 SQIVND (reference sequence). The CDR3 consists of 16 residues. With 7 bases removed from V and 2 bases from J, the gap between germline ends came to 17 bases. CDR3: CASKGRASVNTGELFF. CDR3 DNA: TGTGCCAGTAAGGGTAGGGCTAGCGTTAACACCGGGGAGCTGTTTTTT.

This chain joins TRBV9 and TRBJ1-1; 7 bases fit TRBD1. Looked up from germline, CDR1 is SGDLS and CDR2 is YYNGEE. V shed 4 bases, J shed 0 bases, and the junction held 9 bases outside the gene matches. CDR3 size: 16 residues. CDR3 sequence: CASSYRGGSLNTEAFF. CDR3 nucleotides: TGTGCCAGCAGCTATAGAGGGGGCAGCCTGAACACTGAAGCTTTCTTT.

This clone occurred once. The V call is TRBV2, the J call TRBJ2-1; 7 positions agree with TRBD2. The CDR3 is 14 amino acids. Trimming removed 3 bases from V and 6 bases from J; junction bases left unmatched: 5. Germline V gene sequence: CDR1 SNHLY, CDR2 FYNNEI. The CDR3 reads CASSDSPGGNEQFF. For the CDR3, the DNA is TGTGCCAGCAGTGACTCCCCGGGGGGCAATGAGCAGTTCTTC. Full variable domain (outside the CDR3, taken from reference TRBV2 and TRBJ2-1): EPEVTQTPSHQVTQMGQEVILRCVPISNHLYFYWYRQILGQKVEFLVSFYNNEISEKSEIFDDQFSVERPDGSNFTLKIRSTKLEDSAMYFCASSDSPGGNEQFFGPGTRLTVL.

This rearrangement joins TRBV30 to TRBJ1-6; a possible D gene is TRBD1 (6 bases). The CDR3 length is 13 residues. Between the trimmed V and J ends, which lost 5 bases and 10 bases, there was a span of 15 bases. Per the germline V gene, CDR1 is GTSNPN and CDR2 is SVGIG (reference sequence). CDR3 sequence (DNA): TGTGCCTGGTCGACAGGCGGGAGATCACCCCTCCACTTT. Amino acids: CAWSTGGRSPLHF.

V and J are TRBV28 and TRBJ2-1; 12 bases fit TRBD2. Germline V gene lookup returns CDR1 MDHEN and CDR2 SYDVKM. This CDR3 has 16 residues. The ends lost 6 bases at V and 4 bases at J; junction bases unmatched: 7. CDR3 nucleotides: TGTGCCAGCAGGTCTCCTACTAGCGGGAGGTACAATGAGCAGTTCTTC. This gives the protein CASRSPTSGRYNEQFF.

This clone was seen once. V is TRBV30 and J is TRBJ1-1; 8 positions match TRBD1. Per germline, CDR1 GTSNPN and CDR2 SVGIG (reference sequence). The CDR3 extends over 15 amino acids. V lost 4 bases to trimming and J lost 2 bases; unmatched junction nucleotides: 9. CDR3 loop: CAWKWGDRGNTEAFF. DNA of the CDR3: TGTGCCTGGAAGTGGGGAGACAGGGGTAACACTGAAGCTTTCTTT.

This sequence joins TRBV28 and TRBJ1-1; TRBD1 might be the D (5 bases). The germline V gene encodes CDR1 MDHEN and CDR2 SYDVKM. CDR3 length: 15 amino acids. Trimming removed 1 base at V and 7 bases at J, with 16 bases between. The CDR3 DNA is TGTGCCAGCAGTTTATTATCGACAGCCGATCGTGAAGCTTTCTTT. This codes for CASSLLSTADREAFF.

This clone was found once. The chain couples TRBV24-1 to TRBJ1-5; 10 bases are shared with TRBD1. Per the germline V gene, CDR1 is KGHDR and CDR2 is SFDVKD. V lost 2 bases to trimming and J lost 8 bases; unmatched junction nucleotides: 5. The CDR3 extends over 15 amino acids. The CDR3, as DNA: TGTGCCACCAGTGATTCCCGGACAGGGGGGGAGCCCCAGCATTTT. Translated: CATSDSRTGGEPQHF.

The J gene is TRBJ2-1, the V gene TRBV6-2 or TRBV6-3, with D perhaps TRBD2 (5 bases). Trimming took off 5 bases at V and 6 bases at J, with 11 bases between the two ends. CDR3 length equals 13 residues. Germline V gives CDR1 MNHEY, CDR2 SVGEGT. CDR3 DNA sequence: TGTGCCAGCAGTCCCGGACTCCCCAATGAGCAGTTCTTC. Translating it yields CASSPGLPNEQFF.

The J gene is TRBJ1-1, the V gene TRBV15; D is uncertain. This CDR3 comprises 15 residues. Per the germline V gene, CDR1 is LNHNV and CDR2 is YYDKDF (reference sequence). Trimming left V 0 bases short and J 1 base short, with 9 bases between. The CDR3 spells CATSRDLAGNTEAFF. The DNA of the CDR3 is TGTGCCACCAGCAGAGATCTGGCGGGGAACACTGAAGCTTTCTTT.

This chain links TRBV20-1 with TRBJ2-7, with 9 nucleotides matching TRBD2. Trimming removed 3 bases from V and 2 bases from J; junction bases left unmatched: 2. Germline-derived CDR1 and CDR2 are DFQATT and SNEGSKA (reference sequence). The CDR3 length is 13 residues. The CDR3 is CSASGGRAYEQYV. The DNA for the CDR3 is TGCAGTGCTAGTGGCGGGAGGGCCTACGAGCAGTACGTC.

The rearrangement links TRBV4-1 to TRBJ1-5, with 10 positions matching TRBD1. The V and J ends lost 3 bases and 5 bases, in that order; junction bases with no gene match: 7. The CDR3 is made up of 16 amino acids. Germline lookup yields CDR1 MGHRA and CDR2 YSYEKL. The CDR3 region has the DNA TGCGCCAGCAGCCACCTCATAGGGACAGGGGATCAGCCCCAGCATTTT. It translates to CASSHLIGTGDQPQHF.

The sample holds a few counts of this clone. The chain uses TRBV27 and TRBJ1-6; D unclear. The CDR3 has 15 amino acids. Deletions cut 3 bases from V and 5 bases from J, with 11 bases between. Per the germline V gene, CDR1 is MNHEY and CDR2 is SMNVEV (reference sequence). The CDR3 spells CASSLVTVDNSPLHF. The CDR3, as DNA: TGTGCCAGCAGTTTGGTAACAGTAGATAATTCACCCCTCCACTTT.

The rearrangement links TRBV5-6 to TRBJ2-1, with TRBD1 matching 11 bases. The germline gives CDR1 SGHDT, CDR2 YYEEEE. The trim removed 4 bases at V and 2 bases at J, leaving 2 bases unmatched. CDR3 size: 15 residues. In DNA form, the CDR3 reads TGTGCCAGCAGCAAGGGACAGGGGGCCTACAATGAGCAGTTCTTC. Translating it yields CASSKGQGAYNEQFF.

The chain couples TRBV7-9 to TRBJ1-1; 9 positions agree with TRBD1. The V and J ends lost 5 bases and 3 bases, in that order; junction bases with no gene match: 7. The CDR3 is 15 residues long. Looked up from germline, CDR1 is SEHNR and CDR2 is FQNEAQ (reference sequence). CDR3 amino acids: CASSPARTGDTEAFF. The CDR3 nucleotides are TGTGCCAGCAGCCCAGCCCGGACAGGGGACACTGAAGCTTTCTTT.

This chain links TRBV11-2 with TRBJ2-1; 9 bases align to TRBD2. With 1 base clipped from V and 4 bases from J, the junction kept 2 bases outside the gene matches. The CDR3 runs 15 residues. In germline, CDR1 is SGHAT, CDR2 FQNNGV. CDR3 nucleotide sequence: TGTGCCAGCAGCTTAGTTAGCGGGAGTTACAATGAGCAGTTCTTC. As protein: CASSLVSGSYNEQFF.

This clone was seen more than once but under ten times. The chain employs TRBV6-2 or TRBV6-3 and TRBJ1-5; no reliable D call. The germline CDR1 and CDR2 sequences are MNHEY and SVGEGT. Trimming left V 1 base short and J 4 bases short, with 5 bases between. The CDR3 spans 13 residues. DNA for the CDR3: TGTGCCAGCAGTTACTATCAAAATCAGCCCCAGCATTTT. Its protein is CASSYYQNQPQHF.

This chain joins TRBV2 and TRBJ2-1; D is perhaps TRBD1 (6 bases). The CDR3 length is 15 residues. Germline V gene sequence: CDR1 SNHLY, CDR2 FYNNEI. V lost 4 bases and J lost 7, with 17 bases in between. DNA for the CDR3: TGTGCCAGCAGTGGGTTAGGACAGACAATAAATGAGCAGTTCTTC. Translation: CASSGLGQTINEQFF.

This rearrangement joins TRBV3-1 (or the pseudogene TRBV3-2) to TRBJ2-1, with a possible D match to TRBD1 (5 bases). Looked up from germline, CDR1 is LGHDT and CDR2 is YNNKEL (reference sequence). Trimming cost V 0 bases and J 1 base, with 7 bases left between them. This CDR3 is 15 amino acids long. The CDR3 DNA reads TGTGCCAGCAGCCAAGATAGGGGTTCCTACAATGAGCAGTTCTTC. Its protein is CASSQDRGSYNEQFF.

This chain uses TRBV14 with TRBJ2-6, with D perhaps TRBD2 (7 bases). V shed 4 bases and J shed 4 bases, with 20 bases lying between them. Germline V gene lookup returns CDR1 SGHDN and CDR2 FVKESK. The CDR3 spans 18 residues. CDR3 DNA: TGTGCCAGCAGCCTGGGGGACGGGGGGCAAGGAGGGGCCAACGTCCTGACTTTC. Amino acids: CASSLGDGGQGGANVLTF.

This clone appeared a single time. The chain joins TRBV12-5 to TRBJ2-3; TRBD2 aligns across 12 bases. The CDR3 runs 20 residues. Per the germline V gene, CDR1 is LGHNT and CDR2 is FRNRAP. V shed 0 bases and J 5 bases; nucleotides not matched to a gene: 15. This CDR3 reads CASGLVEVGTSGLGEDTQYF. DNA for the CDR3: TGTGCTAGTGGTTTGGTAGAAGTGGGGACTAGCGGGCTCGGGGAAGATACGCAGTATTTT.